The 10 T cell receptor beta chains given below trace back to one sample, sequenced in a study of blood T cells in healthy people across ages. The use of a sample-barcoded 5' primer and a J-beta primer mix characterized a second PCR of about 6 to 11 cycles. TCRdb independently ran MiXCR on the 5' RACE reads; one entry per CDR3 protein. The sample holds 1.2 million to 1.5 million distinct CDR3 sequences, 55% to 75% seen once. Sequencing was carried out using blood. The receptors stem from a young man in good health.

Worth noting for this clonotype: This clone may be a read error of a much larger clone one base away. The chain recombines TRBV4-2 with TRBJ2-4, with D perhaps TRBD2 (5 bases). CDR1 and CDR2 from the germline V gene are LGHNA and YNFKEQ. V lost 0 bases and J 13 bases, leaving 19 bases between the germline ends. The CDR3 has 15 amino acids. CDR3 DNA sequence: TGTGCCAGCAGCCAAGATACGGGTACTAGTAATGAGCAGTACTTC. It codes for CASSQDTGTSNEQYF.

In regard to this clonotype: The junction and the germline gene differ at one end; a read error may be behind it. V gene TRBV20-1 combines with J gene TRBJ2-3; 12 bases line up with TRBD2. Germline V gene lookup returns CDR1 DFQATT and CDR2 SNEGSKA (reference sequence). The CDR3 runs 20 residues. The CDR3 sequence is CSARVLALAGGPLPTDTQYF. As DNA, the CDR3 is TGCAGCGCTAGAGTCCTTGCTCTAGCGGGAGGGCCCCTCCCCACAGATACGCAGTATTTT.

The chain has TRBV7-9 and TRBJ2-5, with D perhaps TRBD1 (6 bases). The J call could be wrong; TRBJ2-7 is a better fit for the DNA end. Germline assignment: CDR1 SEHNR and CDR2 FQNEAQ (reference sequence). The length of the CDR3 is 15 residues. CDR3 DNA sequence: TGTGCCAGCAGCGGCCGAGGGGGAGTTGGCCACGAGCAGTACTTC. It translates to CASSGRGGVGHEQYF.

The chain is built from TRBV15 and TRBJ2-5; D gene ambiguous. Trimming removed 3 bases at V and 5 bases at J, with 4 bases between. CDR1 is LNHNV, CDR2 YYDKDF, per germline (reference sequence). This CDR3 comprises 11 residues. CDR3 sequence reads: CATSSRETQYF. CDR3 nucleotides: TGTGCCACCAGCAGTCGGGAGACCCAGTACTTC.

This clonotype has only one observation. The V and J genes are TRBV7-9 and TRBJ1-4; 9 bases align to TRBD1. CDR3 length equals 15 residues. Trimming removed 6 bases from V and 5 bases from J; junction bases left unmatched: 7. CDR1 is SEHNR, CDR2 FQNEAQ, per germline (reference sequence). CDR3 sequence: CASRDEGQGNEKLFF. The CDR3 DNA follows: TGTGCCAGCAGGGACGAGGGACAGGGAAATGAAAAACTGTTTTTT.

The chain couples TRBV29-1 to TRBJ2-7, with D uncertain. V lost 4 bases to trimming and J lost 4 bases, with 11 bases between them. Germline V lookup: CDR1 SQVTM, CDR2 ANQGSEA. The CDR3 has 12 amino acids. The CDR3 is CSVVGLQYEQYF. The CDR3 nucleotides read TGCAGCGTTGTGGGTCTTCAGTACGAGCAGTACTTC.

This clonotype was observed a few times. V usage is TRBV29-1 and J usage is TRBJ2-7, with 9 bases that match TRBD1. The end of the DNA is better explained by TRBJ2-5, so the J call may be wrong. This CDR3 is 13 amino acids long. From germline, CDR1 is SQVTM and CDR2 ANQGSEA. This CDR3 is CSVRTGEKETQYF. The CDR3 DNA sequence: TGCAGCGTTAGGACAGGGGAGAAGGAGACCCAGTACTTC.

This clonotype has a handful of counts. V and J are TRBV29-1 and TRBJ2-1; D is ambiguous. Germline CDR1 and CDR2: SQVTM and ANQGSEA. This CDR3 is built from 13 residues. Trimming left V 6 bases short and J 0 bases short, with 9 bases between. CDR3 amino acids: CSVQDGSYNEQFF. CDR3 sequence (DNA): TGCAGCGTGCAGGATGGCTCCTACAATGAGCAGTTCTTC.

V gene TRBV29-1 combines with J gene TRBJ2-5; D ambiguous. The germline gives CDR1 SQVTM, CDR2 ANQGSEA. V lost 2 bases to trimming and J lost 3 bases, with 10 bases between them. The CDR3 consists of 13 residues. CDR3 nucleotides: TGCAGCGTTGAATTGGCAACTAAAGAGACCCAGTACTTC. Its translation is CSVELATKETQYF.

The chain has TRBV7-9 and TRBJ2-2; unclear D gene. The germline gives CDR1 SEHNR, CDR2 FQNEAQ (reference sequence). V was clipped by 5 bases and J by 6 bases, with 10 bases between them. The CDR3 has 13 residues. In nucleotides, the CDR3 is TGTGCCAGCAGCCCCCTGACCTCCGGGGAGCTGTTTTTT. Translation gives CASSPLTSGELFF.